This TCR beta chain was captured in a study of human T cells and chemical hapten exposure (dated by TCRdb to the early 2020s). About the full investigation: For sensitization, 2% DPC in acetone was applied to a 2 cm by 2 cm area of upper inner arm skin. Nearly 30 alopecia patients gave blood for TCR sequencing at one to four time points (pre-sensitization, 2, 6 and 24 weeks). The patient cohort, mostly female, included alopecia areata with under or over 50% scalp involvement, alopecia totalis and alopecia universalis. Patch testing was done on the upper back using Finn chambers containing 0.01% DPC, and results were scored after 6 days according to International Contact Dermatitis Research Group standards. This study followed changes in the peripheral blood TCR repertoire in vivo during primary and secondary sensitization of alopecia patients to the hapten diphenylcyclopropenone (DPC). Libraries were pooled for sequencing, and per-sample TCR yields varied mainly because of small differences in library volumes within the pool. Throughout the study period of roughly five months, patients also received therapeutic DPC doses to the scalp every week. Blood samples were taken from patients before sensitization (week 0) and at 2, 6 and about 24 weeks after DPC sensitization. The research as a whole found: Significantly more large CDR3 similarity clusters were formed by expanded TCRs than by pre-sensitization or healthy control sets, consistent with antigen-driven responses. Patch test score correlated positively with the number of PT1 expanded TCRs, reaching significance at thresholds 8, 16 and 32 but not at 4. Alopecia, a presumed autoimmune disease, was present in all patients, so the immune response of the patients might differ from that of healthy individuals. Repeated subsampling changed both the strength of the expansion versus patch-test correlation and the threshold at which the correlation became significant. The number of TCRs above 1 in 1000 frequency did not change with DPC sensitization; there was no evidence of global repertoire structure alterations.

Trimming removed 4 bases from V and 0 bases from J, leaving 6 bases between the germline ends. From its cysteine to its phenylalanine, the CDR3 spans 12 amino acids. Only CDR3 DNA is held: 36 bases, read in frame from base 1. CDR1 and CDR2 were assigned from the germline V gene as SQVTM and ANQGSEA. The time point label, read with the paper, signifies: pre-sensitization, week 0. The sample's treatment or condition label is to be understood as: therapeutic diphenylcyclopropenone sensitization with weekly scalp DPC. At each patch-test visit, blood was drawn before the patch test was applied. Patients were considered eligible if aged 18 to 70, diagnosed with alopecia and deemed suitable for DPC therapy, and patients were excluded if pregnant. Total RNA was isolated from unfractionated whole blood collected in Tempus Blood RNA tubes. This clonotype was counted many times. What antigen it recognizes has not been identified. No per-base quality is available; no much larger clone lies one base away.

Receptor libraries were prepared by RACE. The instrument given in TCRdb is NextSeq 500. During library preparation, unique molecular identifiers were attached to individual cDNA molecules so that TCRs could be counted quantitatively and reproducibly. Both TCR alpha and TCR beta chains were sequenced from each blood RNA sample. For the original study's pipeline: Samples had a median of about 96,000 TCRs, with a range from about 23,224 to 700,000. The Decombinator software suite was used to annotate the V, J and CDR3 of the TCR reads. For the PS versus PT1 abundance plots, all samples were subsampled to the same number of TCRs (28,000). TCRs were defined as expanded if absent before sensitization and observed at least eight times at the 2-week time point. The public reads were reprocessed in TCRdb via fastp at Q25 and MiXCR, keeping in-frame beta chains. Rows merge per CDR3 protein into single entries with the most common DNA and genes. The V and J calls shown here were made by TCRdb, not taken from the authors' results. The sample contains roughly 88,000 distinct CDR3 sequences, around 10% of them found a single time. The top ten clonotypes cover roughly 3.5% of the sample.

This clonotype was sampled from a woman aged 40 to 50 with alopecia areata. Some clones in this sample may be carry-over from other donors' samples. The sample was whole blood, taken in connection with sensitization to the hapten diphenylcyclopropenone (DPC). The sequence is built from TRBV29-1 and TRBJ1-1; possibly the D gene is TRBD1, per 5 matching bases. The CDR3 reads CSVGGMNTEAFF. The DNA sequence follows: TGCAGCGTTGGGGGGATGAACACTGAAGCTTTCTTT.